Given below is one TCR beta chain in context. These data originate in a study of CD8 T cells in Susac syndrome. The wider study: There were over five sequenced Susac syndrome patients with active disease and eight or nine in remission.

The CDR3 length is 14 residues. The V end was cut by 3 bases, the J end by 1 base, with 9 bases between. Per germline, CDR1 MNHNS and CDR2 SASEGT. Reverse transcription of roughly 0.5 to 1 ug RNA was carried out with random hexamers. TCRdb re-analysed the immunoSEQ multiplex PCR reads in MiXCR, keeping a single row per CDR3 protein. This sample has 71,000 or so distinct CDR3 sequences; roughly 93% occur once, and the top ten carry less than 0.16%. This TCR was sampled from a human donor with Susac syndrome. The sample was CD4+ T cells from PBMCs. The rearrangement joins TRBV6-1 to TRBJ2-5; no firm D call. The CDR3 loop reads CASSDIGIQETQYF. CDR3 coding DNA: TGTGCCAGCAGTGATATTGGCATCCAAGAGACCCAGTACTTC.